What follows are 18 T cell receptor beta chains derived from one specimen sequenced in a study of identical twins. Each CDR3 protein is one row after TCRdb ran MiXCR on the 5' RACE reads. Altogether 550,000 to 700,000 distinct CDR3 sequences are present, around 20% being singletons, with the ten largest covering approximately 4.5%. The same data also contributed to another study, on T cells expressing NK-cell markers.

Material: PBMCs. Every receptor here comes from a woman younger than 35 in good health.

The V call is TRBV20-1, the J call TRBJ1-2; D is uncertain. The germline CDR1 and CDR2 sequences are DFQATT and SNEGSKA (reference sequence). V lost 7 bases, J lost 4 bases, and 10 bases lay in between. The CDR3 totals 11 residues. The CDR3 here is CSVGSSYGYTF. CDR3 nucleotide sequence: TGCAGTGTTGGAAGCAGCTATGGCTACACCTTC.

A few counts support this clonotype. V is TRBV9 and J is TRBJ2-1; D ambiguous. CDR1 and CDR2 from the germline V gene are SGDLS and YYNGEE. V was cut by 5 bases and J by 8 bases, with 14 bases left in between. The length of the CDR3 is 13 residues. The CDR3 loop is CASRASLTDEQFF. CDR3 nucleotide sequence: TGTGCCAGCAGGGCCTCCCTCACGGATGAGCAGTTCTTC.

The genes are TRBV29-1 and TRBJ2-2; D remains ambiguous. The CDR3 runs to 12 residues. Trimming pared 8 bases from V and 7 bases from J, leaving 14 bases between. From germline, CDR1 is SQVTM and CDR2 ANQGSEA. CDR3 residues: CSYTPGNGELFF. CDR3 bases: TGCAGCTACACACCGGGTAACGGGGAGCTGTTTTTT.

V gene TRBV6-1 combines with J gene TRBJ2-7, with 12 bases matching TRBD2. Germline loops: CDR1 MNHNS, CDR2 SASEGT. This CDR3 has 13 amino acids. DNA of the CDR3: TGTGCAACACGGACTAGCGGGGAGTACGAGCAGTACTTC. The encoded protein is CATRTSGEYEQYF.

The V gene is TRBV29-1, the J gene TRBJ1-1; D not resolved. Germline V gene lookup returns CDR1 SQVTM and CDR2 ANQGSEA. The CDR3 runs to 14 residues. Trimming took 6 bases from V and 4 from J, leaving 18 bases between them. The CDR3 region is CSVGLNSVITEAFF. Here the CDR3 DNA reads TGCAGCGTAGGTCTAAATAGCGTGATCACTGAAGCTTTCTTT.

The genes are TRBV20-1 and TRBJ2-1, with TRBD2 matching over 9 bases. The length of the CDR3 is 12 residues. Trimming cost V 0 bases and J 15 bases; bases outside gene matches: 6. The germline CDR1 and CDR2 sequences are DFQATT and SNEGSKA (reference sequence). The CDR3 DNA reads TGCAGTGCTAGAGATAGGCGGGAGGGTGCGTTCTTC. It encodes CSARDRREGAFF.

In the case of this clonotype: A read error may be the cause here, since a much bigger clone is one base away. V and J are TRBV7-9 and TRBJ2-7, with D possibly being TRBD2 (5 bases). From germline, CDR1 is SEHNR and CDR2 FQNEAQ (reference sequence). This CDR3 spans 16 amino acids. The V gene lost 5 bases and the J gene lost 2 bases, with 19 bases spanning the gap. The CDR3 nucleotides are TGTGCCAGCAGCAACCTTGAGGGCCCTTACCCCTACGAGCAGTACTTC. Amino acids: CASSNLEGPYPYEQYF.

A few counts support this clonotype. CDR3 sequence: CSVLKAGANVLTF. The CDR3, as DNA: TGCAGCGTCCTCAAGGCTGGGGCCAACGTCCTGACTTTC. The J gene is TRBJ2-6, the V gene TRBV29-1; D not resolved. The CDR3 loop spans 13 amino acids. V was cut by 6 bases and J by 2 bases, with 8 bases left in between. CDR1 is SQVTM and CDR2 is ANQGSEA in the germline V gene.

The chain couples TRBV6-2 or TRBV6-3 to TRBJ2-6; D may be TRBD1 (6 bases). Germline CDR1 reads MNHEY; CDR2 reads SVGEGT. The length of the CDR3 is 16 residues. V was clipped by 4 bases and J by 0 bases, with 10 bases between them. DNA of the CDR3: TGTGCCAGCAGTTCAGGGGTCCCCTCTGGGGCCAACGTCCTGACTTTC. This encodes CASSSGVPSGANVLTF.

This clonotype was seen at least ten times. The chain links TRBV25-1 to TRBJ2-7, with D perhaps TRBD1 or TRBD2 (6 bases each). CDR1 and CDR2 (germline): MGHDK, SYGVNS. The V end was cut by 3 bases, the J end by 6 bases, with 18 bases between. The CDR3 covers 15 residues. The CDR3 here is CASSDPLGGQGEQYF. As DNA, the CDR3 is TGTGCCAGCAGTGACCCCTTGGGGGGCCAAGGCGAGCAGTACTTC.

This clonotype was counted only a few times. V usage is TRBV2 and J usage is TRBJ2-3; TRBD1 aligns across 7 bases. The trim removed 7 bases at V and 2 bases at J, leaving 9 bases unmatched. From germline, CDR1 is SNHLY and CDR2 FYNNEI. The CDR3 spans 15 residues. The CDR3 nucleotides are TGTGCCAGCACCCGGGACAGCCGGCTCACAGATACGCAGTATTTT. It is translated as CASTRDSRLTDTQYF. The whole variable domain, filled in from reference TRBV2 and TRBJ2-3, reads EPEVTQTPSHQVTQMGQEVILRCVPISNHLYFYWYRQILGQKVEFLVSFYNNEISEKSEIFDDQFSVERPDGSNFTLKIRSTKLEDSAMYFCASTRDSRLTDTQYFGPGTRLTVL.

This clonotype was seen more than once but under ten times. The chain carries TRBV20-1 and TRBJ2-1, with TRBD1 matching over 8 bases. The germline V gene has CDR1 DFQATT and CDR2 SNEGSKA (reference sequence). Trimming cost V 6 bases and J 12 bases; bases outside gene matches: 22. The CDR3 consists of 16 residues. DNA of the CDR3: TGCAGTGCCCCAATAGGGGAGGCGACAGGGGCGATGGTGCAGTTCTTC. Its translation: CSAPIGEATGAMVQFF.

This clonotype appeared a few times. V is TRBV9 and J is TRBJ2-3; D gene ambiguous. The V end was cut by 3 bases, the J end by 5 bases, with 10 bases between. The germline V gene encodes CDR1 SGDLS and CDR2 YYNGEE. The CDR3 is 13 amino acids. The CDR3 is CASSEEPRDTQYF. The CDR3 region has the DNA TGTGCCAGCAGCGAAGAGCCCCGAGATACGCAGTATTTT.

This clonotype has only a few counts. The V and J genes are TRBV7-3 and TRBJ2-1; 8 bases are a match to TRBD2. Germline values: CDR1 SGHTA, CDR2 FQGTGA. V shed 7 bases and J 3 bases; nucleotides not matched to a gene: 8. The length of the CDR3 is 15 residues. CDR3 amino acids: CASTTGTRVYNEQFF. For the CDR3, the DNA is TGTGCCAGCACCACCGGGACTAGGGTCTACAATGAGCAGTTCTTC.

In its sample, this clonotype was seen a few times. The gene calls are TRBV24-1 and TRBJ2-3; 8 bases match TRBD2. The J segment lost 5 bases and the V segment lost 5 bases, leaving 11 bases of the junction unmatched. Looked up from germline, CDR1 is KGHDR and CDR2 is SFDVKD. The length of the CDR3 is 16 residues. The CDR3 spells CATSARGVAGQDTQYF. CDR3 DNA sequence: TGTGCCACCAGTGCCCGAGGGGTAGCGGGACAAGATACGCAGTATTTT.

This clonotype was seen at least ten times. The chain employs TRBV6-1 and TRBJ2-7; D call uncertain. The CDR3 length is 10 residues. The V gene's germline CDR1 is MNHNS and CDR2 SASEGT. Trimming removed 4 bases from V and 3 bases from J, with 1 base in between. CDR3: CASSVYEQYF. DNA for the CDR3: TGTGCCAGCAGTGTCTACGAGCAGTACTTC.

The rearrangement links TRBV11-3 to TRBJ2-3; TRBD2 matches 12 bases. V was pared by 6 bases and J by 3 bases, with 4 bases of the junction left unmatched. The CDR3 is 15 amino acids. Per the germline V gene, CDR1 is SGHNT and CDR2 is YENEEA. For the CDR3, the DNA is TGTGCCAGCAGTCCTAGCGGGAGGGCAACAGATACGCAGTATTTT. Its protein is CASSPSGRATDTQYF.

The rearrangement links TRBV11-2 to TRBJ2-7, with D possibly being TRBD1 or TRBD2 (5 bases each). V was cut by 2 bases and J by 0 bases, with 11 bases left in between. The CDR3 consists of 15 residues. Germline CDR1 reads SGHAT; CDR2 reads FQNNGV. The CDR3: CASSLNRDGSYEQYF. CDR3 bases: TGTGCCAGCAGCTTAAACCGGGACGGCTCCTACGAGCAGTACTTC.